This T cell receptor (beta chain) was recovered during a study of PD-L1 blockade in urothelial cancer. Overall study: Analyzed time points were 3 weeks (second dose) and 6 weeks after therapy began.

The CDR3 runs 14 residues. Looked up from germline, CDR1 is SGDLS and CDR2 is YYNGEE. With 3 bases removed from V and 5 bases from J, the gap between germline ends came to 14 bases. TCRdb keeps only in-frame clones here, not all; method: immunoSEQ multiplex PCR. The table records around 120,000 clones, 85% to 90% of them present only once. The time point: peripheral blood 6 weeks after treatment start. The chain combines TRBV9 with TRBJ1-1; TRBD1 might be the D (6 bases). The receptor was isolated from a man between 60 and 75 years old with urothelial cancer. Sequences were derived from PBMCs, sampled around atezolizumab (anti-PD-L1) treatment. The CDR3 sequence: CASSARGGVTEAFF. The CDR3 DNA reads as TGTGCCAGCAGCGCAAGGGGGGGGGTAACTGAAGCTTTCTTT.